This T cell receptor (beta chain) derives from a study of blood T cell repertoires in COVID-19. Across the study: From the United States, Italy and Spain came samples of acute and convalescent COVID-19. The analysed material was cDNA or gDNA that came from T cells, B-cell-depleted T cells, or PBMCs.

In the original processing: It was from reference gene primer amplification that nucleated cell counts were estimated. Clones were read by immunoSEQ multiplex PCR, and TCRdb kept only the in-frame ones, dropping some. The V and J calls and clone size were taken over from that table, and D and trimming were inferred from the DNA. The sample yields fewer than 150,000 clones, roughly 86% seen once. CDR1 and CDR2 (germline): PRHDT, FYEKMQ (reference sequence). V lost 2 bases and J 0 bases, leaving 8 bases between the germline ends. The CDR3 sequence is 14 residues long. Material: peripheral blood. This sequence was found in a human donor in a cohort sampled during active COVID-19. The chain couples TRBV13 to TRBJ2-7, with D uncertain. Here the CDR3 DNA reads TGTGCCAGCAGCTTACAGTTGAACTCCTACGAGCAGTACTTC. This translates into CASSLQLNSYEQYF.